The 18 T cell receptor beta chains below were found in one sample sequenced in a study of OX40 agonist ivuxolimab in advanced cancers. The method was immunoSEQ multiplex PCR; TCRdb's version includes in-frame clones alone and lacks a portion of them. The data hold about 42,000 clones, with about 82% observed a single time. Sequencing used CD4+ or CD8+ T cells sorted from blood, obtained in a trial of the OX40 agonist ivuxolimab. Every receptor here comes from an adult with an advanced solid tumor such as melanoma, head and neck, liver or kidney cancer.

V gene TRBV9 combines with J gene TRBJ1-1; D ambiguous. The ends were cut back, 6 bases at V and 0 bases at J, with 6 bases in the middle. The CDR3 is made up of 12 amino acids. Germline V gene data show CDR1 as SGDLS and CDR2 as YYNGEE. CDR3 sequence: CASKGLNTEAFF. The DNA for the CDR3 is TGTGCCAGCAAGGGTCTGAACACTGAAGCTTTCTTT.

This chain uses TRBV2 with TRBJ2-2; no definite D call. This CDR3 contains 14 residues. The V end lost 4 bases, the J end lost 3 bases, and 9 bases lay between the germline ends. In germline, CDR1 is SNHLY, CDR2 FYNNEI. The CDR3 DNA is TGTGCCAGCAGTGGCGGCCGGTACACCGGGGAGCTGTTTTTT. It translates to CASSGGRYTGELFF.

V and J are TRBV18 and TRBJ1-5; 10 nucleotides match TRBD1. This CDR3 region has 15 residues. Unmatched junction bases numbered 6, after V lost 6 bases and J lost 4 bases. Germline CDR1 and CDR2: KGHSH and LQKENI. The CDR3 DNA sequence: TGTGCCAGCTCCGCCGGGACAGGGGTAAATCAGCCCCAGCATTTT. Translating it yields CASSAGTGVNQPQHF.

V usage is TRBV4-3 and J usage is TRBJ1-5; the D gene is possibly TRBD1 (5 bases). V was pared by 0 bases and J by 3 bases, with 9 bases between. CDR1 and CDR2 from the germline V gene are LGHNA and YSLEER. The CDR3 spans 15 residues. CDR3 amino acids: CASSQDGGINQPQHF. In DNA form, the CDR3 reads TGCGCCAGCAGCCAAGATGGGGGAATCAATCAGCCCCAGCATTTT.

The chain uses TRBV19 and TRBJ1-1; 8 bases are a match to TRBD1. This CDR3 is built from 18 residues. J was trimmed by 0 bases and V by 7 bases; bases with no gene match: 16. Germline loops: CDR1 LNHDA, CDR2 SQIVND (reference sequence). The CDR3 sequence is CASNRRQGNSGVNTEAFF. DNA for the CDR3: TGTGCCAGTAACCGTCGACAGGGGAATAGCGGGGTGAACACTGAAGCTTTCTTT.

The chain carries TRBV7-9 and TRBJ1-2; maybe TRBD1 (6 bases). The germline V and J ends were trimmed by 11 bases and 6 bases, with 19 bases remaining between them. This CDR3 contains 13 residues. Germline V gene sequence: CDR1 SEHNR, CDR2 FQNEAQ (reference sequence). This CDR3 is CAVELGASNGYTF. In DNA, the CDR3 is TGTGCCGTTGAATTGGGGGCTAGCAATGGCTACACCTTC.

The chain carries TRBV28 and TRBJ1-2; D perhaps matches TRBD1 (5 bases). Trimming stripped 1 base from V and 2 bases from J, with 14 bases between. CDR3 length: 16 amino acids. Germline V gives CDR1 MDHEN, CDR2 SYDVKM. CDR3 coding DNA: TGTGCCAGCAGTTTATACCCCGGGGGGGAAAACTATGGCTACACCTTC. Translated, it gives CASSLYPGGENYGYTF.

The J gene is TRBJ1-1, the V gene TRBV19; 7 nucleotides line up with TRBD1. The CDR3 loop spans 15 amino acids. The germline V gene has CDR1 LNHDA and CDR2 SQIVND (reference sequence). V lost 2 bases to trimming and J lost 1 base; unmatched junction nucleotides: 4. Here the CDR3 DNA reads TGTGCCAGTAGTATATCCAGGGGGGCGAACACTGAAGCTTTCTTT. Its translation: CASSISRGANTEAFF.

This chain connects TRBV13 to TRBJ2-7, with TRBD2 identical over 15 bases. CDR1 PRHDT and CDR2 FYEKMQ come from the germline V gene (reference sequence). V trimming: 5 bases; J trimming: 4 bases; junction bases outside the gene matches: 12. The CDR3 is made up of 18 amino acids. CDR3 amino acids: CASSLGLAGGSRGYEQYV. The CDR3 DNA sequence: TGTGCCAGCAGCCTCGGACTAGCGGGGGGGTCTCGGGGATACGAGCAGTACGTC.

J is TRBJ2-1 and V is TRBV28; D may be TRBD2 (5 bases). The CDR3 consists of 12 residues. V lost 4 bases and J lost 9, with 10 bases in between. Germline CDR1 is MDHEN and CDR2 is SYDVKM. In DNA, the CDR3 is TGTGCCAGCAGTTATACCCGGGGTGAGCAGTTCTTC. It translates to CASSYTRGEQFF.

The V gene is TRBV7-9, the J gene TRBJ2-1; the D gene is possibly TRBD1 (6 bases). The CDR3 has 14 amino acids. Trimming left V 5 bases short and J 7 bases short, with 15 bases between. Germline V gene data show CDR1 as SEHNR and CDR2 as FQNEAQ (reference sequence). CDR3 residues: CASSPWNRVNEQFF. CDR3 nucleotide sequence: TGTGCCAGCAGCCCATGGAACAGGGTAAATGAGCAGTTCTTC.

The chain employs TRBV9 and TRBJ2-1, with 11 bases matching TRBD2. Losses at the gene ends were 2 bases for V and 3 bases for J; bases not matched to a gene: 1. Germline V gives CDR1 SGDLS, CDR2 YYNGEE. There are 15 residues in the CDR3. The CDR3 nucleotides read TGTGCCAGCAGCGTTGGGACTAGCGGCTACAATGAGCAGTTCTTC. It codes for CASSVGTSGYNEQFF.

The CDR3 spells CSVQDSQTYEQYF. The CDR3 bases are TGCAGCGTTCAGGACAGCCAGACCTACGAGCAGTACTTC. The V and J genes are TRBV29-1 and TRBJ2-7; tentatively, D is TRBD1 (6 bases). V was cut by 5 bases and J by 2 bases, with 13 bases left in between. CDR3 length equals 13 residues. Germline loops: CDR1 SQVTM, CDR2 ANQGSEA.

The chain joins TRBV6-1 to TRBJ1-5; perhaps TRBD1 as D (5 bases). V was trimmed by 0 bases and J by 0 bases, leaving 21 bases between them. The CDR3 is 20 residues long. Germline CDR1 reads MNHNS; CDR2 reads SASEGT. CDR3 amino acids: CASSEARGSRVMYSNQPQHF. The DNA for the CDR3 is TGTGCCAGCAGTGAAGCGCGAGGTTCCAGGGTAATGTATAGCAATCAGCCCCAGCATTTT.

The V call is TRBV7-9, the J call TRBJ1-6, with 9 bases aligning to TRBD1. This CDR3 comprises 14 residues. Germline CDR1 and CDR2: SEHNR and FQNEAQ (reference sequence). V dropped 4 bases and J dropped 10; count of bases not matched to a gene: 5. This chain's CDR3 is CASSSGQGDSPLHF. DNA of the CDR3: TGTGCCAGCAGCTCGGGACAGGGAGACTCACCCCTCCACTTT.

This clone was found once. This chain links TRBV6-6 with TRBJ1-2, with 9 nucleotides matching TRBD1. This CDR3 spans 15 amino acids. CDR1 and CDR2 (germline): MNHNY, SVGAGI (reference sequence). J gave up 8 bases and V 6 bases, and 13 bases lay outside the gene matches. In DNA form, the CDR3 reads TGTGCCAGCAGCTCGAGTCCCGGGACAGGGAACGGCTACACCTTC. Translating gives CASSSSPGTGNGYTF.

This clone was observed once. The chain employs TRBV6-5 and TRBJ2-3; either TRBD1 or TRBD2 may supply D (5 bases each). Germline V gene lookup returns CDR1 MNHEY and CDR2 SVGAGI. This CDR3 spans 16 amino acids. Trimming shortened V by 0 bases and J by 6 bases, and 16 bases separated the two germline ends. The CDR3: CASSYSQRWWGDTQYF. The CDR3 DNA is TGTGCCAGCAGTTACTCCCAGCGGTGGTGGGGGGATACGCAGTATTTT.

J is TRBJ2-1 and V is TRBV7-9; D is perhaps TRBD1 or TRBD2 (5 bases each). This CDR3 has 15 residues. The germline V gene encodes CDR1 SEHNR and CDR2 FQNEAQ (reference sequence). V lost 3 bases and J 4 bases, leaving 13 bases between the germline ends. This CDR3 reads CASSFRDRPYNEQFF. CDR3 DNA: TGTGCCAGCAGCTTCCGGGACCGACCTTACAATGAGCAGTTCTTC.